This T cell receptor beta chain was found in a study of shared clonotypes between healthy human individuals. The study, taken as a whole, reports: How much donors shared clonotypes was expected to be affected by sequencing depth.

The repertoire was sequenced with immunoSEQ multiplex PCR; TCRdb's copy has only in-frame clones and lacks some. The repertoire holds about 2.1 million clones, with about 93% as singletons. As regards this clone: Its specificity is not known.

Naivety among CD8 cells was defined by CD45RO negativity and positive CCR7 selection, thereby excluding terminally differentiated effector memory CD45RA+ cells. Donors were healthy HIV-negative adults without recently reported acute infections or vaccinations. The sample was naive CD8+ T cells from PBMCs. This TCR came from a man younger than 35 in good health. Some clones in this sample may be carry-over from other donors' samples.

The CDR3 region is CASSPDRGWGTEAFF. CDR3 sequence (DNA): TGTGCCAGCAGTCCGGACAGGGGTTGGGGCACTGAAGCTTTCTTT. The rearrangement joins TRBV5-4 to TRBJ1-1; 9 nucleotides line up with TRBD1. Germline V gene lookup returns CDR1 SGHNT and CDR2 YYREEE (reference sequence). This CDR3 has 15 amino acids. J gave up 4 bases and V 5 bases, and 9 bases lay outside the gene matches. The full variable domain, in which reference TRBV5-4 and TRBJ1-1 provide the parts outside the CDR3, is ETGVTQSPTHLIKTRGQQVTLRCSSQSGHNTVSWYQQALGQGPQFIFQYYREEENGRGNFPPRFSGLQFPNYSSELNVNALELDDSALYLCASSPDRGWGTEAFFGQGTRLTVV.